The rows below give T cell receptor beta chains drawn from one sample of a study of identical twins. A single record per CDR3 protein comes from TCRdb applying MiXCR to the 5' RACE reads. The data contain approximately 690,000 distinct CDR3 sequences, over 5% of them singletons. The sequenced material came from naive T cells sorted from blood. These receptors came from a man aged 18 to 35 in good health. CDR3s leave out the opening cysteine and the closing phenylalanine or tryptophan. The D gene is left open where the match is weak.

-,TRBJ2-3,TRBV12-3/TRBV12-4,ASSPLSGRQADTQY
TRBD1,TRBJ2-7,TRBV6-1,ASRISGTGAYEQY
-,TRBJ2-7,TRBV19,ASSISPENEQY
-,TRBJ1-1,TRBV12-3/TRBV12-4,ASTIGRDTEAF
TRBD2,TRBJ2-1,TRBV3-1,ASQVGLAAYNEQF
TRBD1,TRBJ1-1,TRBV5-1,ASSSGTGGALNTEAF
TRBD1,TRBJ2-7,TRBV5-5,ASSSAGTAYEQY
-,TRBJ2-1,TRBV20-1,SARSGTYNEQF
-,TRBJ2-3,TRBV5-6,ASSQGPTDTQY
-,TRBJ2-1,TRBV20-1,SARDLLAGGRNEQF
-,TRBJ2-5,TRBV18,ASSFRSHPQETQY
-,TRBJ1-2,TRBV7-2,ASSCPGGARGYT
-,TRBJ1-2,TRBV5-1,ASSFAGNAYGYT
TRBD2,TRBJ2-2,TRBV20-1,SVTGLAGVAGELF
TRBD2,TRBJ2-1,TRBV7-9,ASSNRRTSGPSAEQF
-,TRBJ2-3,TRBV20-1,SAPSVPGTQY
-,TRBJ1-2,TRBV29-1,SVAGLYGYT
-,TRBJ2-7,TRBV12-3/TRBV12-4,ASSPSGRLYEQY
-,TRBJ2-4,TRBV20-1,SASIEAAENIQY
-,TRBJ1-1,TRBV4-1,ATKGAANTEAF
TRBD2,TRBJ2-4,TRBV3-1,ASSDSGRAFGNIQY
-,TRBJ1-1,TRBV7-6,ASSLEADRQNTEAF